Below are 9 T cell receptor beta chains sequenced from a single sample in a study of beta chain features in type 1 diabetes. Overall study findings and caveats: Type 1 diabetes patients had moderately but significantly shorter TCRB CDR3s in all four CD4+ subsets.

The study reverse transcribed the entire isolated RNA, so it sequenced expressed TCRB transcripts. TCRdb's table, derived via immunoSEQ multiplex PCR, lists solely in-frame clones and lacks some. The sample yields roughly 730,000 clones, about an eighth seen once. The antigens of these receptors remain unknown. The sample consisted of naive CD4+ T cells from blood. Source of these receptors: a man aged 18 to 29 with type 1 diabetes.

The rearrangement joins TRBV29-1 to TRBJ2-5; D is perhaps TRBD1 (6 bases). The germline gives CDR1 SQVTM, CDR2 ANQGSEA. V lost 7 bases and J lost 1, with 13 bases in between. CDR3 size: 13 residues. The CDR3 protein is CSGGTGLQETQYF. The CDR3 DNA reads TGCAGCGGAGGTACAGGGCTCCAAGAGACCCAGTACTTC.

This clone occurred a few times. The gene calls are TRBV6-6 and TRBJ2-5; TRBD1 matches 8 bases. The V segment lost 6 bases and the J segment 5 bases; nucleotides outside the gene matches: 8. The CDR3 sequence is 14 residues long. Germline CDR1 MNHNY, CDR2 SVGAGI (reference sequence). CDR3 sequence (DNA): TGTGCCAGCAGCCGGACAGGGAGTGAGGAGACCCAGTACTTC. This encodes CASSRTGSEETQYF.

This clone was counted a few times. The chain carries TRBV4-1 and TRBJ1-5, with no clear D. Germline CDR1 reads MGHRA; CDR2 reads YSYEKL. Between the trimmed V and J ends, which lost 0 bases and 4 bases, there was a span of 10 bases. This CDR3 is 15 amino acids long. CDR3 residues: CASSQEEVSNQPQHF. CDR3 sequence (DNA): TGCGCCAGCAGCCAAGAGGAGGTCAGTAATCAGCCCCAGCATTTT.

A few counts support this clone. The V and J genes are TRBV27 and TRBJ2-7, with D possibly TRBD1 on 6 matching bases. The CDR3 loop spans 13 amino acids. Trimming pared 10 bases from V and 0 bases from J, leaving 13 bases between. The V gene's germline CDR1 is MNHEY and CDR2 SMNVEV (reference sequence). The DNA for the CDR3 is TGTGCCACCTCGGGACACAGCTCCTACGAGCAGTACTTC. Encoded protein: CATSGHSSYEQYF.

This clone has a handful of counts. J is TRBJ1-2 and V is TRBV29-1; perhaps TRBD1 as D (6 bases). Trimming removed 0 bases at V and 2 bases at J, with 13 bases between. The germline gives CDR1 SQVTM, CDR2 ANQGSEA. The CDR3 is 15 amino acids. This CDR3 is CSVEDLRTENYGYTF. The CDR3 nucleotides read TGCAGCGTTGAAGATCTTCGGACAGAGAACTATGGCTACACCTTC.

The rearrangement joins TRBV7-8 to TRBJ2-2, with D perhaps given as TRBD1 or TRBD2 (5 bases each). V gave up 2 bases and J gave up 0 bases, with 16 bases separating them. Germline V gene lookup returns CDR1 SGHVS and CDR2 FQNEAQ. CDR3 length equals 18 residues. This CDR3 is CASSLRGAPHANTGELFF. CDR3 nucleotides: TGTGCCAGCAGCTTACGAGGGGCCCCCCACGCGAACACCGGGGAGCTGTTTTTT. Based on the CDR3 plus reference TRBV7-8 and TRBJ2-2, the full variable domain is GAGVSQSPRYKVAKRGQDVALRCDPISGHVSLFWYQQALGQGPEFLTYFQNEAQLDKSGLPSDRFFAERPEGSVSTLKIQRTQQEDSAVYLCASSLRGAPHANTGELFFGEGSRLTVL.

This clone was detected only a few times. The J gene is TRBJ1-2, the V gene TRBV28, with 7 bases lining up with TRBD1. There are 13 residues in the CDR3. The J segment lost 4 bases and the V segment lost 6 bases, leaving 5 bases of the junction unmatched. Germline CDR1 reads MDHEN; CDR2 reads SYDVKM. CDR3 residues: CASSRDSLYGYTF. In DNA, the CDR3 is TGTGCCAGCAGCCGGGACAGTCTCTATGGCTACACCTTC.

The rearrangement links TRBV7-2 to TRBJ1-5, with TRBD1 as a possible D gene (6 bases). This CDR3 has 15 residues. Trimming took 1 base from V and 6 from J, leaving 13 bases between them. CDR1 and CDR2 from the germline V gene are SGHTA and FQGNSA. The CDR3 DNA follows: TGTGCCAGCAGCTTAGTCGTGGGAGGGGGTCAGCCCCAGCATTTT. Translating it yields CASSLVVGGGQPQHF.

This clone was picked up a small number of times. The chain uses TRBV4-2 and TRBJ1-2; a possible D gene is TRBD1 (5 bases). V gave up 5 bases and J gave up 5 bases, with 9 bases separating them. CDR1 and CDR2 (germline): LGHNA, YNFKEQ. The CDR3 is 12 amino acids. CDR3 protein: CASSSGLYGYTF. The CDR3 coding sequence is TGTGCCAGCAGCTCAGGGCTGTATGGCTACACCTTC.